This TCR beta chain was retrieved from a study of identical twins (dated by TCRdb to 2016 to 2018). As for the study more broadly: To test whether fetal clonotypes persist, this study deep-sequenced TCR alpha and beta repertoires from monozygotic twins, from unrelated adults of various ages, and from cord blood. Replicate twin experiments were performed at different times using different library preparation protocols to rule out contamination.

Only healthy Caucasian donors were included. Three pairs of female monozygotic twins, all aged about 18 to 30 years, were included in the twin cohort. Positive isolation kits from Invitrogen were used to isolate CD4+ and CD8+ T cell populations. The research as a whole found: Compared with coincidental sharing between unrelated individuals, out-of-frame TCR alpha sequences shared between twins had an excess of sequences with low generation probability. Invariant T cells such as MAIT and iNKT could partly confound zero-insertion analyses, although diverse VJ usage argued against such confounding for most clonotypes. Abundant cord blood beta clonotypes had fewer insertions, young adult naive repertoires showed a similar but weaker trend, and memory repertoires showed no such trend. Excess twin sharing in beta out-of-frame sequences was weaker because fewer shared sequences lowered the signal-to-noise ratio. Because the same donors could not be followed over many years, the conclusions depended on cross-sectional statistical analysis. In monozygotic twins, recombination models systematically underestimated out-of-frame TCR alpha sharing, but the models matched the sharing seen between unrelated individuals.

Of note for this clonotype: Its antigen remains unidentified. No base qualities exist here, and no much larger clone lies one base off it.

The receptor library was made with 5' RACE. Sequencing was carried out with an Illumina HiSeq 2000. Template switching introduced a universal primer binding site; the final cDNA contained a unique molecular identifier, enabling accurate counting of TCR cDNA molecules. Specific primers in the conserved constant-segment region were used to synthesize first-strand cDNA for the TCR alpha and beta chains. To control for contamination, every cDNA library was double barcoded, receiving both a SMART-Mk sample barcode and Illumina barcodes. Two successive PCR steps introduced TruSeq adapter sequences along with Illumina sample barcodes. The Illumina HiSeq platform was used with custom primers to sequence TCR alpha and beta cDNA libraries. The original methods were these. MiGEC was used to process raw reads and extract unique molecular identifiers, and MiXCR was used to find CDR3 positions. For each individual, recombination models were inferred using an EM algorithm with the repgenHMM and IGoR tools. The tcR package in R was used for shared clonotype analysis, with sharing normalized by the product of cloneset sizes. Out-of-frame nonproductive sequences were analyzed to study raw recombination free of thymic and clonal selection effects. The raw public data were reprocessed by TCRdb itself: fastp quality trimming at Q25, MiXCR clonotype calling, in-frame beta chains only. Every entry covers one CDR3 protein and lists the most common genes and DNA from its rows. The V and J calls were determined by TCRdb, not by the authors. For this sample there are around 490,000 distinct CDR3 sequences; 13% to 15% appear just once. Approximately 1% of the sample is taken by the ten largest.

Looking up the germline V gene (reference sequence) yields CDR1 GTSNPN and CDR2 SVGIG. V and J are truncated by 5 bases and 7 bases respectively, leaving an intervening sequence of 22 bases. The CDR3 goes from the cysteine to the phenylalanine over 15 residues. Just CDR3 DNA is preserved here, 45 bases in frame from base 1. The sample also formed part of further work on yellow fever vaccine responses in identical twins. As described in the second report: The T cell response to vaccination in identical twins was reported by the authors to appear partly convergent and partly personalized. Focusing on identical twins, the study followed the T cell clones that responded to the vaccine, and did so with precision.

Source material: CD4+ T cells sorted from blood. Recombination connected TRBV30 to TRBJ2-3; the D segment could be TRBD1, given 6 matching bases. This sequence was found in a woman under 30 in good health. The CDR3 protein is CAWADRQARANTQYF. The DNA sequence reads TGTGCCTGGGCGGACCGACAGGCACGGGCAAATACGCAGTATTTT.